A selection of T cell receptor beta chains follows, all from one sample in a study of cytomegalovirus exposure and HLA in healthy donors. The protocol was immunoSEQ multiplex PCR, while the TCRdb copy is restricted to in-frame clones and leaves out a portion. Of about 120,000 clones in the sample, approximately 80% were seen once. The sample consisted of PBMCs. These receptors were collected from a woman between 35 and 50 years old in good health and CMV-seropositive. CDR3s include the opening cysteine and the closing phenylalanine or tryptophan. D genes are given only for firm matches. Rows may omit the clone size; those that give it use once, few, many or a size class.

>TRBV7-2|.|TRBJ2-3|.
TGTGCCAGCAGCTTAACCGGGAGAGTGGGGGTGAGCACAGATACGCAGTATTTT
CASSLTGRVGVSTDTQYF
>TRBV7-9|few|TRBJ2-5|.
TGTGCCAGCAGCTTAGACAGGGATGAAAAAGAGACCCAGTACTTC
CASSLDRDEKETQYF
>TRBV10-3|.|TRBJ2-1|TRBD2
TGTGCCAGCTCCGGACTAGCAGATGAGCAGTTCTTC
CASSGLADEQFF
>TRBV6-5|few|TRBJ2-7|TRBD1
TGTGCCAGCAGAAAGGACAGGGCCAACTCCTACGAGCAGTACTTC
CASRKDRANSYEQYF
>TRBV18|.|TRBJ1-5|TRBD1
TGTGCCAGCTCACCGGACAGGGAGAGCAATCAGCCCCAGCATTTT
CASSPDRESNQPQHF
>TRBV4-2|.|TRBJ1-2|.
TGTGCCAGCAGCCAACCCTACCCGTCCGACAGGATCTATGGCTACACCTTC
CASSQPYPSDRIYGYTF
>TRBV6-5|few|TRBJ1-1|TRBD1
TGTGCCAGCAGCTCGCCTCGGACAGGGCCGGTTGAAGCTTTCTTT
CASSSPRTGPVEAFF
>TRBV5-1|.|TRBJ2-1|TRBD1
TGCGCCAGCAGCTTTCGGCAGGGGGCATCAAATGAGCAGTTCTTC
CASSFRQGASNEQFF
>TRBV7-6|.|TRBJ2-1|TRBD2
TGTGCCAGCAGCCAATCCGGGACTATGTCTGAGCAGTTCTTC
CASSQSGTMSEQFF
>TRBV6-5|.|TRBJ1-1|TRBD1
TGTGCCAGCAGTTCCGAGGGGGCCCTGAACACTGAAGCTTTCTTT
CASSSEGALNTEAFF
>TRBV7-9|once|TRBJ2-5|.
TGTGCCAGCAGCTTAGGTGGGTCAGCGACCCGTCAAGAGACCCAGTACTTC
CASSLGGSATRQETQYF
>TRBV11-2|.|TRBJ1-3|.
TGTGCCAGCAGCGCCGGGACAATCCCTGGAAACACCATATATTTT
CASSAGTIPGNTIYF
>TRBV30|.|TRBJ2-1|TRBD2
TGTGCCTGGAGCCCGACTAGCGGGACCTTCAGCTACAATGAGCAGTTCTTC
CAWSPTSGTFSYNEQFF
>TRBV10-3|few|TRBJ2-7|.
TGTGCCATCAGTGAAAGGCCAGGGGGGACCTACGAGCAGTACTTC
CAISERPGGTYEQYF
>TRBV10-1|.|TRBJ1-2|.
TGCGCCAGCAGTGAGTCAAGGAGCGGCTACACCTTC
CASSESRSGYTF
>TRBV5-4|.|TRBJ1-4|TRBD1
TGTGCCAGCAGCTTGACAGGGGCAACTAATGAAAAACTGTTTTTT
CASSLTGATNEKLFF
>TRBV6-6|.|TRBJ1-1|.
TGTGCCAGCAGTTACGCTCGGGCGCGGGTCACTGAAGCTTTCTTT
CASSYARARVTEAFF
>TRBV30|.|TRBJ1-1|.
TGTGCCTGGAAGAACCTCGAGCCGAACACTGAAGCTTTCTTT
CAWKNLEPNTEAFF
>TRBV10-1|.|TRBJ2-2|.
TGCGCCAGCAGTGAAGCCGGGAGCACCGGGGAGCTGTTTTTT
CASSEAGSTGELFF
>TRBV7-2|.|TRBJ2-7|TRBD1
TGTGCCAGCAGCTACGGCAGGGGGTCCCCCTACGAGCAGTACTTC
CASSYGRGSPYEQYF
>TRBV7-2|.|TRBJ1-5|TRBD1
TGTGCCAGCAGCAGGGACAGGTTATCTCAGCCCCAGCATTTT
CASSRDRLSQPQHF
>TRBV19|.|TRBJ1-2|.
TGTGCCAGTCGGACAGCGATCTATGGCTACACCTTC
CASRTAIYGYTF
>TRBV4-1|.|TRBJ2-7|.
TGCGCCAGCAGCCAGACTCCGGGGTCCTACGAGCAGTACTTC
CASSQTPGSYEQYF
>TRBV30|.|TRBJ2-5|TRBD1
TGTGCCTGGAGTGTACGAGACAGGGGGCCTCAAGAGACCCAGTACTTC
CAWSVRDRGPQETQYF
>TRBV30|.|TRBJ1-6|.
TGTGCCTGGAGTCCGTCGGACAGACCTAATTCACCCCTCCACTTT
CAWSPSDRPNSPLHF
>TRBV29-1|.|TRBJ2-7|TRBD1
TGCAGCGTTACCGGGACAGGGCTCTACGAGCAGTACTTC
CSVTGTGLYEQYF
>TRBV2|.|TRBJ1-1|.
TGTGCCAGCAGTGACCGGGGAATGGGTTTCTTT
CASSDRGMGFF
>TRBV10-3|.|TRBJ1-3|.
TGTGCCATCAGTGAGTCTCAGATCTCTGGAAACACCATATATTTT
CAISESQISGNTIYF
>TRBV7-9|.|TRBJ2-7|.
TGTGCCAGCAGCCCAGTGGGCCCCTCCTACGAGCAGTACTTC
CASSPVGPSYEQYF
>TRBV27|.|TRBJ1-5|.
TGTGCCAGCAGTTTAAGGGGCCAGCCCCAGCATTTT
CASSLRGQPQHF
>TRBV6-6|.|TRBJ2-3|.
TGTGCCAGCAGTGTGATAGCGCGAGGCACAGATACGCAGTATTTT
CASSVIARGTDTQYF
>TRBV11-2|.|TRBJ1-4|TRBD1
TGTGCCAGCAGCTTTACAACCGGGACAGGGGCTGAAAAACTGTTTTTT
CASSFTTGTGAEKLFF